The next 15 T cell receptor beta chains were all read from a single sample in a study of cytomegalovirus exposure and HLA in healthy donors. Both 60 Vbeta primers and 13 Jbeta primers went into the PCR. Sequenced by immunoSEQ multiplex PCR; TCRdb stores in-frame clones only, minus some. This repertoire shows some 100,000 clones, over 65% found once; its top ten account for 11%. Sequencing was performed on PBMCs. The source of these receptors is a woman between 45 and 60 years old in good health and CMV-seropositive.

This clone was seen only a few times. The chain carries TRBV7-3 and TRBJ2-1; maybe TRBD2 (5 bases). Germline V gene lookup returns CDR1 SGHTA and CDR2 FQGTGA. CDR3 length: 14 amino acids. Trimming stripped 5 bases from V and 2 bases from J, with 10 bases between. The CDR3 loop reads CASSADGTYNEQFF. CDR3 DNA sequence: TGTGCCAGCAGCGCGGACGGGACCTACAATGAGCAGTTCTTC.

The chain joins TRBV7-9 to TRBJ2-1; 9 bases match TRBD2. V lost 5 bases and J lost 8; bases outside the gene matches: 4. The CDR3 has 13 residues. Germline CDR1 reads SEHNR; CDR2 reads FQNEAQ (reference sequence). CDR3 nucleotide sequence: TGTGCCAGCAGCGGGACTAGCATGCATGAGCAGTTCTTC. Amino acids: CASSGTSMHEQFF.

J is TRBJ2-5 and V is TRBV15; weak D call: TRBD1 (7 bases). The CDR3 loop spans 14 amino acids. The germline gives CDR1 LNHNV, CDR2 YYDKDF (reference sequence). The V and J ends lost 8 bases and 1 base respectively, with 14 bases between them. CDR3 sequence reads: CATQRQGGQETQYF. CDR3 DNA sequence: TGTGCCACCCAGAGACAGGGAGGCCAAGAGACCCAGTACTTC.

CDR3 loop: CASSKDSRETQYF. CDR3 nucleotides: TGTGCCAGTAGTAAGGACTCTCGGGAGACCCAGTACTTC. The chain carries TRBV19 and TRBJ2-5; D possibly corresponds to TRBD2 (5 bases). This CDR3 is built from 13 residues. The V gene's germline CDR1 is LNHDA and CDR2 SQIVND (reference sequence). V shed 4 bases and J shed 5 bases, with 11 bases lying between them.

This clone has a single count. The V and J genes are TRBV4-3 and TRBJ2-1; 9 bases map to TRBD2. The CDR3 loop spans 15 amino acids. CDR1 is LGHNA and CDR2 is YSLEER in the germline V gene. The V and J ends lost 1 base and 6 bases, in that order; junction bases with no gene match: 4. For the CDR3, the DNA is TGCGCCAGCAGCCAAGTGGCGGGGGGGATCAATGAGCAGTTCTTC. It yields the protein CASSQVAGGINEQFF.

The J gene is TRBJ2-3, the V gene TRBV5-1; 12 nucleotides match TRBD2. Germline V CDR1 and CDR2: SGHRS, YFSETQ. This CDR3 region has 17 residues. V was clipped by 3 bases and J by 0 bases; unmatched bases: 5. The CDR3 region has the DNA TGCGCCAGCAGCTCCCTGACTAGCGGGGGAAGCACAGATACGCAGTATTTT. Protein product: CASSSLTSGGSTDTQYF.

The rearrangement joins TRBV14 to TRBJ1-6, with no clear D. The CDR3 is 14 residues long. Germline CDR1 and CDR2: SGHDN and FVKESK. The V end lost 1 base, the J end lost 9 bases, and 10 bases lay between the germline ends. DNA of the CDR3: TGTGCCAGCAGCCAAGCCGTGGCGGGTTCACCCCTCCACTTT. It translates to CASSQAVAGSPLHF.

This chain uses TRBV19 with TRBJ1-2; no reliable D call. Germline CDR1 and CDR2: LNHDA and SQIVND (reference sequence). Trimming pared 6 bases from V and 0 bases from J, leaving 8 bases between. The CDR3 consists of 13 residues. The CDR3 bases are TGTGCCAGTAGCCAAACTACTAACTATGGCTACACCTTC. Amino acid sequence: CASSQTTNYGYTF.

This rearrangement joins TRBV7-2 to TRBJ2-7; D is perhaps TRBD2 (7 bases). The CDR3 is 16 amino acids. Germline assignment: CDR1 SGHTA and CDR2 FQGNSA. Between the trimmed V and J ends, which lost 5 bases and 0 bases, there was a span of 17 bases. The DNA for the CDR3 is TGTGCCAGCAGCCCCGGGACTGGGGGGGCCTCCTACGAGCAGTACTTC. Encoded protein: CASSPGTGGASYEQYF.

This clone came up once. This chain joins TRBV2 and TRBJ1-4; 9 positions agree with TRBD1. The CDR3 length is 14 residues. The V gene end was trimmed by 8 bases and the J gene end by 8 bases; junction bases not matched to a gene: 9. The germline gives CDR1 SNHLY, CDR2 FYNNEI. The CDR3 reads CASVTDRGGEKLFF. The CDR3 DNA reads TGTGCCAGCGTCACGGACAGGGGAGGAGAAAAACTGTTTTTT.

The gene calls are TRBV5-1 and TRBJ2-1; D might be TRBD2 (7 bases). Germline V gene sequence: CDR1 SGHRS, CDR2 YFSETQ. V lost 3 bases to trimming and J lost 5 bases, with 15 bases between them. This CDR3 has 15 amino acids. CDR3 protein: CASSWSPGGDNEQFF. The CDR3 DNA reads TGCGCCAGCAGCTGGTCCCCGGGGGGCGACAATGAGCAGTTCTTC.

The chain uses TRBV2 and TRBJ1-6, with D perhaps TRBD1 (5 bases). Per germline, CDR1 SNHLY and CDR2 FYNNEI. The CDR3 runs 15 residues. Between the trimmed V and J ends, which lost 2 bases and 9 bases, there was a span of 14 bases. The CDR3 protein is CASSELLGGSSPLHF. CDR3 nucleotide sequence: TGTGCCAGCAGTGAACTGTTGGGGGGGAGTTCACCCCTCCACTTT.

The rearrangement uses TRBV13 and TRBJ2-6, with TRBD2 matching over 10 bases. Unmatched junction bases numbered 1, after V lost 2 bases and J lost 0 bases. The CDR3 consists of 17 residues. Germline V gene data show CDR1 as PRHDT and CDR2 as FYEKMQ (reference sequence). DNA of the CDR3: TGTGCCAGCAGCTTAAGCGGGGGGGCCTCTGGGGCCAACGTCCTGACTTTC. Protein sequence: CASSLSGGASGANVLTF.

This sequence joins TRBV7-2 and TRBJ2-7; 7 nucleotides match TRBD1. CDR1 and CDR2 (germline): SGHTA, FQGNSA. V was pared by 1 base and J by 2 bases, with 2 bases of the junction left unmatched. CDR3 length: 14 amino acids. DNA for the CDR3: TGTGCCAGCAGCTTAGTGAGGGGGCCCTACGAGCAGTACTTC. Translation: CASSLVRGPYEQYF.

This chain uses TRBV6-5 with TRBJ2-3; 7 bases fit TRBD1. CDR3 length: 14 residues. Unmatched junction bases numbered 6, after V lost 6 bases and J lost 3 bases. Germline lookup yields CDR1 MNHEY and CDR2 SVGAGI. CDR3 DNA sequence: TGTGCCAGCAGACCGACAGGGAAGACAGATACGCAGTATTTT. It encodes CASRPTGKTDTQYF.